What follows are 17 T cell receptor beta chains derived from one specimen sequenced in a study of blood T cell repertoires in COVID-19. Clones were sequenced by immunoSEQ multiplex PCR, and TCRdb holds only the in-frame ones, with some missing. The sample holds around 230,000 clones; nearly 90% are singletons and the top ten take around 4%. Material: PBMCs or T cells enriched from blood (not recorded which). These receptors all come from a woman aged 25 to 39 with acute COVID-19.

V and J are TRBV5-1 and TRBJ2-3; 13 bases match TRBD2. The CDR3 sequence is 16 residues long. V shed 5 bases, J shed 2 bases, and the junction held 5 bases outside the gene matches. CDR1 and CDR2 (germline): SGHRS, YFSETQ. DNA of the CDR3: TGCGCCAGCAGACCGGGACTAGCGGGGAACACAGATACGCAGTATTTT. Translated, it gives CASRPGLAGNTDTQYF.

This clone has just one count. The chain is built from TRBV2 and TRBJ1-4; D perhaps matches TRBD1 (6 bases). Trimming took off 2 bases at V and 8 bases at J, with 18 bases between the two ends. CDR1 is SNHLY and CDR2 is FYNNEI in the germline V gene. There are 16 residues in the CDR3. The CDR3 loop reads CASSERPGGAREKLFF. CDR3 DNA: TGTGCCAGCAGTGAAAGACCGGGGGGGGCCAGGGAAAAACTGTTTTTT.

The chain couples TRBV5-1 to TRBJ2-3, with D possibly matching TRBD1 (6 bases). This CDR3 contains 14 residues. CDR1 and CDR2 (germline): SGHRS, YFSETQ. Trimming stripped 4 bases from V and 4 bases from J, with 13 bases between. The CDR3 DNA reads as TGCGCCAGCAGCATTTACCAGGGGCCAGATACGCAGTATTTT. This gives the protein CASSIYQGPDTQYF.

This rearrangement joins TRBV11-2 to TRBJ1-1; D remains unclear. CDR1 and CDR2 (germline): SGHAT, FQNNGV. V dropped 5 bases and J dropped 3 bases, with 7 bases sitting between them. The CDR3 is made up of 12 amino acids. CDR3 DNA sequence: TGTGCCAGCAGCCCTGAGGACACTGAAGCTTTCTTT. Translated, it gives CASSPEDTEAFF.

V gene TRBV4-1 combines with J gene TRBJ1-5, with unresolved D. CDR1 and CDR2 from the germline V gene are MGHRA and YSYEKL. The V and J ends lost 0 bases and 2 bases respectively, with 11 bases between them. The CDR3 has 16 residues. CDR3 DNA: TGCGCCAGCAGCCAAGAGGGGAGGGCTGGCAATCAGCCCCAGCATTTT. Translation: CASSQEGRAGNQPQHF.

CDR3: CASSQEAVTGPQSALHF. The DNA for the CDR3 is TGCGCCAGCAGCCAAGAGGCTGTGACAGGGCCACAGTCGGCCCTCCACTTT. The V call is TRBV4-3, the J call TRBJ1-6; 7 bases line up with TRBD1. The V segment lost 0 bases and the J segment 14 bases; nucleotides outside the gene matches: 16. This CDR3 is 17 amino acids long. CDR1 and CDR2 from the germline V gene are LGHNA and YSLEER.

V is TRBV27 and J is TRBJ1-3; TRBD1 matches 8 bases. Germline loops: CDR1 MNHEY, CDR2 SMNVEV (reference sequence). CDR3 length: 13 amino acids. With V trimmed by 8 bases and J by 4 bases, 4 bases remained unmatched. The DNA for the CDR3 is TGTGCCAGCGAAGGACAGGGAGGAAACACCATATATTTT. It yields the protein CASEGQGGNTIYF.

The chain has TRBV4-1 and TRBJ1-2; a weak D match, TRBD1 (5 bases). This CDR3 comprises 15 residues. CDR1 is MGHRA and CDR2 is YSYEKL in the germline V gene. Trimming pared 1 base from V and 1 base from J, leaving 10 bases between. CDR3 nucleotide sequence: TGCGCCAGCAGCCAAGTTCAGGGAAGTAACTATGGCTACACCTTC. It yields the protein CASSQVQGSNYGYTF.

The chain recombines TRBV5-1 with TRBJ1-2, with D tentatively TRBD1 (5 bases). Germline V CDR1 and CDR2: SGHRS, YFSETQ. The CDR3 runs to 13 residues. V lost 0 bases, J lost 8 bases, and 11 bases lay in between. DNA for the CDR3: TGCGCCAGCAGCTTGGTGTCACAGGAAGGCTACACCTTC. Translating it yields CASSLVSQEGYTF. The full variable domain, in which reference TRBV5-1 and TRBJ1-2 provide the parts outside the CDR3, is KAGVTQTPRYLIKTRGQQVTLSCSPISGHRSVSWYQQTPGQGLQFLFEYFSETQRNKGNFPGRFSGRQFSNSRSEMNVSTLELGDSALYLCASSLVSQEGYTFGSGTRLTVV.

This clone showed up just once. The chain has TRBV27 and TRBJ1-2; a weak D match, TRBD1 (5 bases). Germline V gene lookup returns CDR1 MNHEY and CDR2 SMNVEV (reference sequence). This CDR3 is built from 15 residues. Trimming stripped 6 bases from V and 2 bases from J, with 16 bases between. The CDR3, as DNA: TGTGCCAGCAGCTTGTCAACGGGACTCAACTATGGCTACACCTTC. The encoded protein is CASSLSTGLNYGYTF.

The chain carries TRBV18 and TRBJ1-1; D is ambiguous. The CDR3 totals 18 residues. Trimming removed 4 bases at V and 1 base at J, with 22 bases between. The germline V gene has CDR1 KGHSH and CDR2 LQKENI. This chain's CDR3 is CASSLTGVPLGGNTEAFF. The CDR3 nucleotides are TGTGCCAGCTCACTCACGGGAGTTCCGTTGGGTGGGAACACTGAAGCTTTCTTT. The full variable domain, completed using reference TRBV18 and TRBJ1-1, is NAGVMQNPRHLVRRRGQEARLRCSPMKGHSHVYWYRQLPEEGLKFMVYLQKENIIDESGMPKERFSAEFPKEGPSILRIQQVVRGDSAAYFCASSLTGVPLGGNTEAFFGQGTRLTVV.

This clone was seen a single time. V gene TRBV5-1 combines with J gene TRBJ2-1; D is ambiguous. Trimming removed 4 bases at V and 0 bases at J, with 11 bases between. The CDR3 loop spans 15 amino acids. Per the germline V gene, CDR1 is SGHRS and CDR2 is YFSETQ. The CDR3 spells CASSRSASSYNEQFF. The CDR3 DNA reads TGCGCCAGCAGCAGAAGCGCAAGCTCCTACAATGAGCAGTTCTTC.

The chain uses TRBV4-1 and TRBJ2-4; TRBD1 is a possible D gene (5 bases). The V end lost 4 bases, the J end lost 14 bases, and 18 bases lay between the germline ends. This CDR3 comprises 13 residues. CDR1 and CDR2 (germline): MGHRA, YSYEKL. In DNA form, the CDR3 reads TGCGCCAGCAGCCTCCAAGTGGTAGGACACAAGTACTTC. Translated: CASSLQVVGHKYF.

This chain connects TRBV7-9 to TRBJ2-3; D is uncertain. Germline CDR1 and CDR2: SEHNR and FQNEAQ (reference sequence). Trimming cost V 5 bases and J 2 bases, with 17 bases left between them. The CDR3 is 16 amino acids. Here the CDR3 DNA reads TGTGCCAGCAGCCCGAGCAGGTCGTTGTCCACAGATACGCAGTATTTT. Protein product: CASSPSRSLSTDTQYF.

The chain employs TRBV5-6 and TRBJ1-2; 9 nucleotides match TRBD1. Losses at the gene ends were 0 bases for V and 4 bases for J; bases not matched to a gene: 7. CDR1 is SGHDT and CDR2 is YYEEEE in the germline V gene. The CDR3 is made up of 16 amino acids. CDR3 in amino acids: CASSLGYRGRGYGYTF. The CDR3 bases are TGTGCCAGCAGCTTGGGCTACAGGGGGCGAGGCTATGGCTACACCTTC.

The V and J genes are TRBV6-5 and TRBJ1-4; 7 bases align to TRBD1. The germline gives CDR1 MNHEY, CDR2 SVGAGI. Trimming cost V 6 bases and J 4 bases; bases outside gene matches: 5. This CDR3 has 14 amino acids. This CDR3 is CASSETGYNEKLFF. The CDR3 region has the DNA TGTGCCAGCAGCGAGACAGGGTATAATGAAAAACTGTTTTTT.

The chain links TRBV7-9 to TRBJ1-1, with no clear D. Germline V gives CDR1 SEHNR, CDR2 FQNEAQ (reference sequence). Trimming left V 4 bases short and J 3 bases short, with 12 bases between. This CDR3 has 14 residues. For the CDR3, the DNA is TGTGCCAGCAGCTCCAGTCGCTTCGACACTGAAGCTTTCTTT. The encoded protein is CASSSSRFDTEAFF.